What follows are 7 T cell receptor beta chains derived from one specimen sequenced in a study of shared clonotypes between healthy human individuals. The naive CD8 subset, CD45RO-negative cells positively selected for CCR7, excluded terminally differentiated effector memory CD45RA+ cells. Some clones are missing from TCRdb's copy, which holds only in-frame ones; the method was immunoSEQ multiplex PCR. Found here are over 2,000,000 clones, just under 95% of them singletons; the top ten hold about 1.7%. The specimen was naive CD8+ T cells from PBMCs. The source is a man younger than 30 in good health. Some clones in this sample may be carry-over from other donors' samples.

This CDR3 reads CASSPTSGSADTQYF. CDR3 bases: TGTGCCAGCAGCCCCACTAGCGGGAGTGCAGATACGCAGTATTTT. The chain carries TRBV28 and TRBJ2-3, with 11 bases that match TRBD2. Germline V gives CDR1 MDHEN, CDR2 SYDVKM. CDR3 length: 15 residues. With V trimmed by 6 bases and J by 4 bases, 6 bases remained unmatched.

This chain connects TRBV28 to TRBJ2-2, with TRBD1 matching over 7 bases. After removal of 6 bases from V and 8 bases from J, the junction contained 9 bases not matched to a gene. This CDR3 spans 14 amino acids. The germline V gene encodes CDR1 MDHEN and CDR2 SYDVKM. The CDR3 loop reads CASSRQGSRGELFF. In DNA, the CDR3 is TGTGCCAGCAGCCGACAGGGTTCGCGAGGGGAGCTGTTTTTT. Full variable domain (missing parts from reference TRBV28 and TRBJ2-2): DVKVTQSSRYLVKRTGEKVFLECVQDMDHENMFWYRQDPGLGLRLIYFSYDVKMKEKGDIPEGYSVSREKKERFSLILESASTNQTSMYLCASSRQGSRGELFFGEGSRLTVL.

J is TRBJ1-1 and V is TRBV7-9; D is unresolved. Trimming took 4 bases from V and 1 from J, leaving 10 bases between them. CDR3 length: 14 residues. CDR1 is SEHNR, CDR2 FQNEAQ, per germline (reference sequence). The CDR3 nucleotides are TGTGCCAGCAGCTCTAGGACGGCGAACACTGAAGCTTTCTTT. Translation: CASSSRTANTEAFF.

This clone was detected only once. The chain carries TRBV30 and TRBJ2-3, with 9 bases identical to TRBD1. Germline CDR1 and CDR2: GTSNPN and SVGIG (reference sequence). Unmatched junction bases numbered 6, after V lost 1 base and J lost 4 bases. CDR3 length equals 15 residues. Written as DNA, the CDR3 is TGTGCCTGGAGTGCCCCGCGACAGGGGGCAGATACGCAGTATTTT. Translation gives CAWSAPRQGADTQYF.

The chain links TRBV11-2 to TRBJ2-6, with D possibly TRBD1 on 6 matching bases. Deletions cut 5 bases from V and 9 bases from J, with 17 bases between. The CDR3 is 15 residues long. Germline V gene sequence: CDR1 SGHAT, CDR2 FQNNGV. The chain's CDR3 is CASSDRKDSINVLTF. In DNA, the CDR3 is TGTGCCAGCAGCGACAGAAAGGACAGTATCAACGTCCTGACTTTC.

The chain uses TRBV6-5 and TRBJ1-3, with D uncertain. The germline V and J ends were trimmed by 7 bases and 3 bases, with 4 bases remaining between them. Germline CDR1 reads MNHEY; CDR2 reads SVGAGI. The CDR3 has 11 residues. CDR3 region: CASIGGNTIYF. The CDR3 bases are TGTGCCAGCATAGGTGGAAACACCATATATTTT.

This chain joins TRBV27 and TRBJ2-7, with no clear D. The CDR3 runs to 17 residues. Trimming left V 2 bases short and J 2 bases short, with 19 bases between. The germline V gene has CDR1 MNHEY and CDR2 SMNVEV (reference sequence). The CDR3 DNA follows: TGTGCCAGCAGTTTAGCCCCGGGCGGAATAATGACCTACGAGCAGTACTTC. Its translation is CASSLAPGGIMTYEQYF.